Presented here are 30 T cell receptor beta chains from one specimen sequenced in a study of blood T cell repertoires in COVID-19. Libraries were prepared by immunoSEQ multiplex PCR; TCRdb keeps only in-frame clonotypes and omits some of them. Here the sample spans 65,000 to 85,000 clones, 85% to 90% being singletons. The sample was peripheral blood. The source is a human donor in a cohort sampled during active COVID-19.

This clone is medium-sized (0.01 to 0.1%) in the sample. J is TRBJ1-1 and V is TRBV12-3 or TRBV12-4; 8 bases fit TRBD1. The junction had 5 bases not matched to a gene; V was cut back by 7 bases and J by 4 bases. The CDR3 has 13 residues. CDR3 region: CASTITGGTEAFF. The CDR3 bases are TGTGCCAGCACCATTACAGGGGGCACTGAAGCTTTCTTT.

The genes are TRBV10-1 and TRBJ2-7; 8 bases line up with TRBD2. Germline CDR1 reads WNHNN; CDR2 reads SYGVQD (reference sequence). V was pared by 3 bases and J by 3 bases, with 22 bases of the junction left unmatched. The CDR3 covers 20 residues. The CDR3 reads CASSDPGGDRSFNHYYEQYF. As DNA, the CDR3 is TGCGCCAGCAGTGACCCCGGGGGGGATAGGAGCTTCAATCACTACTACGAGCAGTACTTC.

V and J are TRBV9 and TRBJ2-7; tentatively, D is TRBD1 (5 bases). Germline-derived CDR1 and CDR2 are SGDLS and YYNGEE. The CDR3 is 14 residues long. V lost 0 bases and J 3 bases, leaving 10 bases between the germline ends. The CDR3 reads CASSVDQGFYEQYF. The DNA for the CDR3 is TGTGCCAGCAGCGTAGATCAGGGCTTCTACGAGCAGTACTTC.

CDR3 residues: CATIKAGASGLEAKNIQYF. The CDR3 DNA follows: TGTGCCACCATTAAGGCAGGGGCCTCAGGACTCGAAGCCAAAAACATTCAGTACTTC. This chain uses TRBV24-1 with TRBJ2-4; possibly TRBD1 for D (6 bases). V lost 8 bases and J lost 0, with 25 bases in between. The germline gives CDR1 KGHDR, CDR2 SFDVKD. The CDR3 spans 19 residues.

This chain links TRBV27 with TRBJ1-1, with 7 bases lining up with TRBD1. The J segment lost 1 base and the V segment lost 7 bases, leaving 21 bases of the junction unmatched. The CDR3 has 19 residues. Per the germline V gene, CDR1 is MNHEY and CDR2 is SMNVEV (reference sequence). CDR3 region: CASNPDPMRAGGPNTEAFF. The CDR3 DNA reads as TGTGCCAGCAACCCGGATCCAATGAGGGCAGGGGGACCGAACACTGAAGCTTTCTTT.

The chain is built from TRBV28 and TRBJ1-3; D is unclear. CDR1 and CDR2 (germline): MDHEN, SYDVKM. V was cut by 3 bases and J by 11 bases, with 11 bases left in between. The CDR3 consists of 12 residues. This chain's CDR3 is CASSFRGVSIYF. CDR3 in DNA: TGTGCCAGCAGTTTTCGGGGAGTCTCCATATATTTT. The whole variable domain, remainder taken from reference TRBV28 and TRBJ1-3, is DVKVTQSSRYLVKRTGEKVFLECVQDMDHENMFWYRQDPGLGLRLIYFSYDVKMKEKGDIPEGYSVSREKKERFSLILESASTNQTSMYLCASSFRGVSIYFGEGSWLTVV.

The chain uses TRBV28 and TRBJ2-1; TRBD1 matches 8 bases. The CDR3 is 14 residues long. Per germline, CDR1 MDHEN and CDR2 SYDVKM. V dropped 2 bases and J dropped 4; count of bases not matched to a gene: 1. CDR3 residues: CASSLQGAYNEQFF. The CDR3 region has the DNA TGTGCCAGCAGTTTACAGGGGGCGTACAATGAGCAGTTCTTC.

The chain is built from TRBV11-2 and TRBJ1-1; tentatively, D is TRBD1 (5 bases). With 1 base removed from V and 1 base from J, the gap between germline ends came to 10 bases. The CDR3 runs 15 residues. The germline V gene encodes CDR1 SGHAT and CDR2 FQNNGV. This CDR3 is CASSLAYRTNTEAFF. CDR3 nucleotide sequence: TGTGCCAGCAGCTTAGCATACAGGACGAACACTGAAGCTTTCTTT. Complete variable domain (other parts from reference TRBV11-2 and TRBJ1-1): EAGVAQSPRYKIIEKRQSVAFWCNPISGHATLYWYQQILGQGPKLLIQFQNNGVVDDSQLPKDRFSAERLKGVDSTLKIQPAKLEDSAVYLCASSLAYRTNTEAFFGQGTRLTVV.

The rearrangement uses TRBV19 and TRBJ1-1; D ambiguous. The CDR3 has 14 amino acids. CDR1 is LNHDA and CDR2 is SQIVND in the germline V gene (reference sequence). With 3 bases removed from V and 3 bases from J, the gap between germline ends came to 11 bases. The CDR3 DNA is TGTGCCAGTAGTATTGACGAGGAGTACACTGAAGCTTTCTTT. It translates to CASSIDEEYTEAFF.

The V and J genes are TRBV7-9 and TRBJ1-1; unclear D gene. The CDR3 contains 13 residues. The germline V and J ends were trimmed by 4 bases and 0 bases, with 6 bases remaining between them. CDR1 SEHNR and CDR2 FQNEAQ come from the germline V gene (reference sequence). The CDR3 DNA is TGTGCCAGCAGCTCTTCGGTGAACACTGAAGCTTTCTTT. It yields the protein CASSSSVNTEAFF.

This chain uses TRBV4-3 with TRBJ2-1, with a tentative D call TRBD2 (7 bases). Germline V gives CDR1 LGHNA, CDR2 YSLEER. The V end was cut by 4 bases, the J end by 0 bases, with 22 bases between. This CDR3 comprises 19 residues. CDR3 nucleotides: TGCGCCAGCAGCCCCAAGGGGGGGCAACTCTCAAGCTCCTACAATGAGCAGTTCTTC. Translation gives CASSPKGGQLSSSYNEQFF.

J is TRBJ2-1 and V is TRBV11-2; 12 bases agree with TRBD2. V lost 5 bases, J lost 8 bases, and 10 bases stayed unmatched. Germline V gene lookup returns CDR1 SGHAT and CDR2 FQNNGV. The CDR3 loop spans 16 amino acids. The CDR3, as DNA: TGTGCCAGCAGCATGACTAGCGGGGGCCTAGACCATGAGCAGTTCTTC. It translates to CASSMTSGGLDHEQFF. Supplemented by reference TRBV11-2 and TRBJ2-1, the full variable domain reads EAGVAQSPRYKIIEKRQSVAFWCNPISGHATLYWYQQILGQGPKLLIQFQNNGVVDDSQLPKDRFSAERLKGVDSTLKIQPAKLEDSAVYLCASSMTSGGLDHEQFFGPGTRLTVL.

V and J are TRBV6-2 or TRBV6-3 and TRBJ2-7; TRBD2 matches at 10 bases. V shed 2 bases, J shed 0 bases, and the junction held 1 base outside the gene matches. The CDR3 contains 15 residues. Germline lookup yields CDR1 MNHEY and CDR2 SVGEGT. CDR3 DNA: TGTGCCAGCAGTTACGGACTAGCGGACTCCTACGAGCAGTACTTC. Residues: CASSYGLADSYEQYF.

The rearrangement uses TRBV4-1 and TRBJ2-1, with 11 bases that match TRBD2. The CDR3 runs 15 residues. The trim removed 0 bases at V and 5 bases at J, leaving 0 bases unmatched. Germline lookup yields CDR1 MGHRA and CDR2 YSYEKL. In nucleotides, the CDR3 is TGCGCCAGCAGCCAAGAGGGACTAGCGGACAATGAGCAGTTCTTC. Amino acids: CASSQEGLADNEQFF.

This chain connects TRBV29-1 to TRBJ2-5; 14 nucleotides agree with TRBD2. The germline V gene has CDR1 SQVTM and CDR2 ANQGSEA. The CDR3 totals 17 residues. V trimming: 1 base; J trimming: 2 bases; junction bases outside the gene matches: 6. The DNA of the CDR3 is TGCAGCGTTGAAGGCGGGACTAGCGGGAGACGACAAGAGACCCAGTACTTC. It translates to CSVEGGTSGRRQETQYF.

The V call is TRBV19, the J call TRBJ2-1, with D possibly TRBD1 on 5 matching bases. CDR3 length: 14 residues. Looked up from germline, CDR1 is LNHDA and CDR2 is SQIVND (reference sequence). V lost 2 bases, J lost 2 bases, and 7 bases lay in between. The chain's CDR3 is CASSILGAYNEQFF. The CDR3 coding sequence is TGTGCCAGTAGTATACTAGGGGCCTACAATGAGCAGTTCTTC.

CDR3 coding DNA: TGCGCCAGCAGTCAATTAGGGACTCCGGGAAAAGGTAATGAAAAACTGTTTTTT. Translation gives CASSQLGTPGKGNEKLFF. The chain links TRBV23-1 to TRBJ1-4; the D gene is possibly TRBD1 (5 bases). TRBV23-1 is reported as an ORF; its role is uncertain. The V and J ends lost 1 base and 4 bases respectively, with 19 bases between them. This CDR3 is 18 amino acids long.

The genes are TRBV12-3 or TRBV12-4 and TRBJ1-1; no reliable D call. Trimming pared 6 bases from V and 1 base from J, leaving 6 bases between. The CDR3 is 12 amino acids. This CDR3 is CASRRENTEAFF. Here the CDR3 DNA reads TGTGCCAGCAGGCGGGAGAACACTGAAGCTTTCTTT.

The rearrangement uses TRBV21-1 and TRBJ2-2; the D call in the table, TRBD1, was not verified against the DNA. TRBV21-1 is a pseudogene segment. There are 18 residues in the CDR3. CDR3 protein: CASSKVVDRGSSTGELFF. CDR3 DNA: TGTGCCAGCAGCAAAGTGGTCGACAGGGGGAGTAGCACCGGGGAGCTGTTTTTT.

This chain links TRBV5-5 with TRBJ2-1, with 10 bases matching TRBD2. The CDR3 consists of 15 residues. Per germline, CDR1 SGHKS and CDR2 YYEKEE (reference sequence). The J segment lost 2 bases and the V segment lost 4 bases, leaving 3 bases of the junction unmatched. The DNA for the CDR3 is TGTGCCAGCAGCGCCACTAGCGGGGCCTACAATGAGCAGTTCTTC. This codes for CASSATSGAYNEQFF. Variable domain in full (rest from reference TRBV5-5 and TRBJ2-1): DAGVTQSPTHLIKTRGQQVTLRCSPISGHKSVSWYQQVLGQGPQFIFQYYEKEERGRGNFPDRFSARQFPNYSSELNVNALLLGDSALYLCASSATSGAYNEQFFGPGTRLTVL.

This chain links TRBV20-1 with TRBJ2-7; 8 bases agree with TRBD1. The CDR3 length is 11 residues. J was trimmed by 7 bases and V by 4 bases; bases with no gene match: 3. CDR1 and CDR2 from the germline V gene are DFQATT and SNEGSKA (reference sequence). CDR3 sequence reads: CSATGGWEQYF. As DNA, the CDR3 is TGCAGTGCTACAGGGGGCTGGGAGCAGTACTTC.

V is TRBV7-2 and J is TRBJ2-2; TRBD2 might be the D (6 bases). CDR1 and CDR2 from the germline V gene are SGHTA and FQGNSA. V was pared by 0 bases and J by 7 bases, with 18 bases between. CDR3 size: 17 residues. CDR3 residues: CASSLALGGGGGGELFF. The CDR3 DNA follows: TGTGCCAGCAGCTTAGCTCTGGGGGGTGGTGGGGGCGGGGAGCTGTTTTTT.

This clone was detected only a few times. Written as DNA, the CDR3 is TGTGCCAGCAGCCCCTGGACTAGCGCCACAGATACGCAGTATTTT. Protein product: CASSPWTSATDTQYF. This chain links TRBV7-2 with TRBJ2-3; the match to TRBD2 covers 9 bases. Germline CDR1 reads SGHTA; CDR2 reads FQGNSA. The CDR3 extends over 15 amino acids. The junction had 5 bases not matched to a gene; V was cut back by 5 bases and J by 2 bases.

The CDR3 sequence: CASSNDRVNGNTEAFF. CDR3 nucleotide sequence: TGTGCCAGTAGTAACGACAGGGTCAATGGGAACACTGAAGCTTTCTTT. The rearrangement links TRBV19 to TRBJ1-1; 7 bases line up with TRBD1. CDR3 size: 16 residues. In germline, CDR1 is LNHDA, CDR2 SQIVND (reference sequence). Trimming cost V 4 bases and J 1 base; bases outside gene matches: 9.

The chain is built from TRBV11-2 and TRBJ2-1; D is possibly TRBD1 (5 bases). The germline V and J ends were trimmed by 8 bases and 0 bases, with 23 bases remaining between them. CDR3 length: 18 amino acids. Germline values: CDR1 SGHAT, CDR2 FQNNGV. CDR3: CASLGRQFDRSSYNEQFF. As DNA, the CDR3 is TGTGCCAGCTTGGGGCGGCAATTCGATCGAAGCTCCTACAATGAGCAGTTCTTC.

This clone has just one count. V gene TRBV9 combines with J gene TRBJ1-4, with 9 bases that match TRBD1. CDR1 is SGDLS, CDR2 YYNGEE, per germline. V dropped 0 bases and J dropped 8; count of bases not matched to a gene: 5. This CDR3 spans 15 amino acids. CDR3 DNA sequence: TGTGCCAGCAGCGTAGGGACAGGGGAGGGAGAAAAACTGTTTTTT. It encodes CASSVGTGEGEKLFF.

In its sample, this clone was seen once. The chain is built from TRBV18 and TRBJ1-2, with 9 bases that match TRBD1. Germline lookup yields CDR1 KGHSH and CDR2 LQKENI. V was pared by 3 bases and J by 2 bases, with 10 bases of the junction left unmatched. CDR3 length: 17 amino acids. The CDR3 here is CASSPSQTGGGNYGYTF. The CDR3 nucleotides read TGTGCCAGCTCACCCTCTCAGACAGGGGGGGGAAACTATGGCTACACCTTC.

V and J are TRBV10-1 and TRBJ2-5; D might be TRBD1 (5 bases). V lost 4 bases and J 0 bases, leaving 6 bases between the germline ends. This CDR3 is 13 amino acids long. CDR1 and CDR2 (germline): WNHNN, SYGVQD (reference sequence). CDR3 DNA: TGCGCCAGCAGTGGACAGTACCAAGAGACCCAGTACTTC. Its translation is CASSGQYQETQYF.

The chain carries TRBV3-1 (or the pseudogene TRBV3-2) and TRBJ2-3; D possibly corresponds to TRBD1 (5 bases). The CDR3 has 14 amino acids. Germline V gives CDR1 LGHDT, CDR2 YNNKEL (reference sequence). Trimming cost V 4 bases and J 5 bases, with 13 bases left between them. As DNA, the CDR3 is TGTGCCAGCAGCCGGCTCTCAAGGGGAGATACGCAGTATTTT. It is translated as CASSRLSRGDTQYF.

The chain carries TRBV7-8 and TRBJ1-1; 7 positions match TRBD1. Germline values: CDR1 SGHVS, CDR2 FQNEAQ. The CDR3 is 13 residues long. J was trimmed by 1 base and V by 6 bases; bases with no gene match: 2. CDR3 sequence: CASRRQGNTEAFF. The DNA for the CDR3 is TGTGCCAGCAGACGACAGGGGAACACTGAAGCTTTCTTT.